This T cell receptor beta chain was captured by sequencing in a study of T cells after yellow fever vaccination. At the level of the study: For low cell numbers, libraries were made with SMART-Seq v4 Ultra Low Input. General study results and limits: FACS-sorted repertoires could harbor abundant contaminating bulk-population clonotypes. Reappearing after the booster were most of the clones from primary vaccination (approximately 96% CD4, approximately 85% CD8).

The CDR3 has 16 amino acids. The V end was cut by 5 bases, the J end by 2 bases, with 15 bases between. Ten or more counts support this clonotype. Its antigen is unidentified. MiXCR was run by TCRdb on the 5' RACE reads, yielding one entry per CDR3 protein. The data contain about 130,000 distinct CDR3 sequences, around 7.4% of them seen just once; the ten biggest clones take up around 2.3%. This chain uses TRBV12-3 or TRBV12-4 with TRBJ2-2; a weak D match, TRBD1 (6 bases). This TCR came from a man aged 18 to 30 who received the YFV17D yellow fever vaccine. The sequenced sample was CD4+ T cells sorted from PBMCs, obtained more than 8 days after the first yellow fever vaccination. The CDR3 region has the DNA TGTGCCAGCAGTACAAGACAGGCCTTCAACACCGGGGAGCTGTTTTTT. This encodes CASSTRQAFNTGELFF.